This TCR beta chain was captured in a study of beta chain features in type 1 diabetes. Findings of the study overall: Shortening that was moderate but significant affected the TCRB CDR3s of Type 1 diabetes patients in all four CD4+ subsets.

A word on this clone: Its target is not known.

The investigators reverse transcribed all of the isolated RNA, so they sequenced expressed TCRB transcripts. TCRdb's table, derived via immunoSEQ multiplex PCR, lists solely in-frame clones and lacks some. The repertoire holds 300,000 to 350,000 clones, with less than 9.5% as singletons. V shed 6 bases and J shed 6 bases, with 5 bases lying between them. The CDR3 totals 11 residues. Germline assignment: CDR1 SGHTA and CDR2 FQGNSA. The sequence derives from a woman aged 18-29 years in good health. This sequence joins TRBV7-2 and TRBJ2-2; the D gene is possibly TRBD2 (5 bases). The sequencing input was central memory CD4+ T cells from blood. The chain's CDR3 is CASREAGELFF. CDR3 sequence (DNA): TGTGCCAGCAGGGAGGCCGGGGAGCTGTTTTTT.